The next 18 T cell receptor beta chains were all read from a single sample in a study of blood T cell repertoires in COVID-19. Some clones are missing from TCRdb's copy, which holds only in-frame ones; the method was immunoSEQ multiplex PCR. This table holds some 80,000 clones, 70% to 90% found once. Sequenced material: peripheral blood. These receptors were taken from a human donor in a cohort sampled during active COVID-19.

The chain couples TRBV21-1 to TRBJ2-7; no check of the table's D call, TRBD2, against the DNA was made. TRBV21-1 is an annotated pseudogene. The CDR3 has 12 residues. The CDR3 DNA follows: TGTGCCAGCAGCCCTTGTTTCCGCGAGCAGTACTTC. This encodes CASSPCFREQYF.

The chain recombines TRBV19 with TRBJ2-6; the match to TRBD1 covers 9 bases. The CDR3 covers 17 residues. The J segment lost 4 bases and the V segment lost 5 bases, leaving 9 bases of the junction unmatched. Germline V gene sequence: CDR1 LNHDA, CDR2 SQIVND (reference sequence). The CDR3 here is CASSGGTGISGANVLTF. The CDR3 nucleotides are TGTGCCAGTAGTGGAGGGACAGGGATTTCGGGGGCCAACGTCCTGACTTTC.

The chain uses TRBV19 and TRBJ2-4; no clear D gene. V lost 3 bases to trimming and J lost 1 base, with 13 bases between them. This CDR3 is 16 amino acids long. Germline lookup yields CDR1 LNHDA and CDR2 SQIVND (reference sequence). This CDR3 is CASSMVDYGAKNIQYF. In DNA form, the CDR3 reads TGTGCCAGTAGTATGGTGGATTACGGGGCCAAAAACATTCAGTACTTC.

The J gene is TRBJ2-1, the V gene TRBV19; TRBD1 matches at 9 bases. V lost 6 bases, J lost 8 bases, and 8 bases stayed unmatched. This CDR3 is 14 amino acids long. Germline V CDR1 and CDR2: LNHDA, SQIVND (reference sequence). CDR3 protein: CASRKQGAIDEQFF. The CDR3, as DNA: TGTGCCAGTAGAAAACAGGGGGCTATCGATGAGCAGTTCTTC.

The chain links TRBV19 to TRBJ1-2, with D perhaps TRBD1 (5 bases). V was shortened by 9 bases and J by 6 bases, with 14 bases between the two germline ends. Germline V CDR1 and CDR2: LNHDA, SQIVND (reference sequence). The CDR3 consists of 12 residues. The CDR3 spells CASAQEGNGYTF. The CDR3 nucleotides read TGTGCCAGCGCGCAGGAGGGGAATGGCTACACCTTC.

This clone was recorded a few times. V usage is TRBV11-2 and J usage is TRBJ2-7, with a tentative D call TRBD1 (5 bases). V lost 2 bases, J lost 3 bases, and 14 bases lay in between. There are 15 residues in the CDR3. In germline, CDR1 is SGHAT, CDR2 FQNNGV. CDR3 DNA: TGTGCCAGCAGCTTAATTCATCAGGGTAACTACGAGCAGTACTTC. Its protein is CASSLIHQGNYEQYF. The complete variable domain, with remaining parts taken from reference TRBV11-2 and TRBJ2-7, reads EAGVAQSPRYKIIEKRQSVAFWCNPISGHATLYWYQQILGQGPKLLIQFQNNGVVDDSQLPKDRFSAERLKGVDSTLKIQPAKLEDSAVYLCASSLIHQGNYEQYFGPGTRLTVT.

V is TRBV4-1 and J is TRBJ1-1, with a possible D match to TRBD1 (5 bases). V was cut by 0 bases and J by 4 bases, with 12 bases left in between. CDR1 and CDR2 from the germline V gene are MGHRA and YSYEKL. This CDR3 is 15 amino acids long. Written as DNA, the CDR3 is TGCGCCAGCAGCCAAGAGAAGGGGTTGCGCACTGAAGCTTTCTTT. Amino acids: CASSQEKGLRTEAFF.

CDR3 nucleotides: TGTGCCAGCAGCTTAGTAGGCAGCCGAGGCCCCAATCAGCCCCAGCATTTT. Residues: CASSLVGSRGPNQPQHF. The rearrangement uses TRBV7-2 and TRBJ1-5; D remains ambiguous. Germline V CDR1 and CDR2: SGHTA, FQGNSA. The CDR3 spans 17 residues. Trimming took 1 base from V and 3 from J, leaving 16 bases between them.

The chain couples TRBV5-4 to TRBJ2-1; D may be TRBD2 (6 bases). The V and J ends lost 2 bases and 6 bases respectively, with 12 bases between them. This CDR3 spans 14 amino acids. Germline CDR1 and CDR2: SGHNT and YYREEE (reference sequence). The CDR3 loop reads CASSFRDSGNEQFF. CDR3 nucleotides: TGTGCCAGCAGCTTTCGGGACTCCGGCAATGAGCAGTTCTTC.

In this sample, this clone turned up once. V is TRBV6-2 or TRBV6-3 and J is TRBJ1-4, with D hard to call. V shed 0 bases and J shed 5 bases, with 10 bases lying between them. The CDR3 is 15 amino acids. Germline V CDR1 and CDR2: MNHEY, SVGEGT. The DNA for the CDR3 is TGTGCCAGCAGTTACTCGAGGCAGCGGAATGAAAAACTGTTTTTT. Amino acid sequence: CASSYSRQRNEKLFF.

The chain couples TRBV4-3 to TRBJ1-2; TRBD1 aligns across 7 bases. CDR3 length equals 16 residues. CDR1 and CDR2 (germline): LGHNA, YSLEER. V trimming: 1 base; J trimming: 4 bases; junction bases outside the gene matches: 9. CDR3 DNA sequence: TGCGCCAGCAGCCAAGGGGAACGGACAGGTGGCTATGGCTACACCTTC. Translation gives CASSQGERTGGYGYTF.

This chain links TRBV28 with TRBJ2-1; 11 positions agree with TRBD2. Per the germline V gene, CDR1 is MDHEN and CDR2 is SYDVKM. The CDR3 contains 14 residues. Trimming cost V 5 bases and J 8 bases; bases outside gene matches: 5. The CDR3 DNA reads TGTGCCAGCAGTGGTAGCGGGAGGGAAGATGAGCAGTTCTTC. It encodes CASSGSGREDEQFF.

V gene TRBV19 combines with J gene TRBJ1-4, with 8 bases aligning to TRBD1. CDR3 length equals 15 residues. V was pared by 5 bases and J by 5 bases, with 7 bases of the junction left unmatched. Germline V gene data show CDR1 as LNHDA and CDR2 as SQIVND (reference sequence). The CDR3 coding sequence is TGTGCCAGTAGTGCCGGGACAGGATTAAATGAAAAACTGTTTTTT. It codes for CASSAGTGLNEKLFF.

This rearrangement joins TRBV18 to TRBJ2-4, with 9 positions matching TRBD1. The V gene end was trimmed by 2 bases and the J gene end by 1 base; junction bases not matched to a gene: 6. The CDR3 is made up of 17 amino acids. CDR1 and CDR2 (germline): KGHSH, LQKENI. The DNA for the CDR3 is TGTGCCAGCTCACCATTACAGGGGGCGGACGCCAAAAACATTCAGTACTTC. Its protein is CASSPLQGADAKNIQYF.

This chain connects TRBV6-5 to TRBJ1-2; 9 nucleotides agree with TRBD1. Germline lookup yields CDR1 MNHEY and CDR2 SVGAGI. J lost 5 bases, V lost 5 bases, and 3 bases had no gene match. The CDR3 is made up of 13 amino acids. CDR3 region: CASSLQGAYGYTF. Written as DNA, the CDR3 is TGTGCCAGCAGTCTACAGGGGGCGTATGGCTACACCTTC.

The sample holds one count of this clone. The chain couples TRBV14 to TRBJ2-7; unclear D gene. The CDR3 is 16 amino acids. V lost 1 base and J 3 bases, leaving 16 bases between the germline ends. Germline lookup yields CDR1 SGHDN and CDR2 FVKESK. CDR3 sequence reads: CASSQVWVELYYEQYF. CDR3 nucleotide sequence: TGTGCCAGCAGCCAAGTCTGGGTGGAACTATACTACGAGCAGTACTTC.

The chain is built from TRBV7-9 and TRBJ2-3, with TRBD2 matching over 9 bases. The germline V gene encodes CDR1 SEHNR and CDR2 FQNEAQ (reference sequence). There are 17 residues in the CDR3. V dropped 8 bases and J dropped 2; count of bases not matched to a gene: 14. CDR3 nucleotide sequence: TGTGCCAGCTTCCCCTCGATAGCGGGGGAAACCACAGATACGCAGTATTTT. Its translation is CASFPSIAGETTDTQYF. Supplemented by reference TRBV7-9 and TRBJ2-3, the full variable domain reads DTGVSQNPRHKITKRGQNVTFRCDPISEHNRLYWYRQTLGQGPEFLTYFQNEAQLEKSRLLSDRFSAERPKGSFSTLEIQRTEQGDSAMYLCASFPSIAGETTDTQYFGPGTRLTVL.

The chain combines TRBV6-5 with TRBJ2-2; D is undetermined. Trimming shortened V by 4 bases and J by 4 bases, and 10 bases separated the two germline ends. The CDR3 spans 14 residues. CDR1 is MNHEY and CDR2 is SVGAGI in the germline V gene. The CDR3: CASSSVLGTGELFF. The CDR3 nucleotides read TGTGCCAGCAGTTCAGTCCTTGGCACCGGGGAGCTGTTTTTT.